Each of the 23 T cell receptor beta chains below was sequenced from the same sample in a study of blood T cell repertoires in COVID-19. Only in-frame clones appear in the TCRdb table, and some are missing; sequencing was by immunoSEQ multiplex PCR. This table holds around 200,000 clones, around nine tenths found once. The source material was peripheral blood. The receptors stem from a woman aged 18-35 years who had recovered from COVID-19.

V and J are TRBV27 and TRBJ2-7; the match to TRBD1 covers 8 bases. The CDR3 loop spans 16 amino acids. In germline, CDR1 is MNHEY, CDR2 SMNVEV (reference sequence). Unmatched junction bases numbered 20, after V lost 9 bases and J lost 7 bases. The CDR3 DNA reads as TGTGCCAGATACTGGCCCGGGACAGGTGCCATTGGGGAGCAGTACGTC. Protein: CARYWPGTGAIGEQYV.

In its sample, this clone was seen once. The chain carries TRBV19 and TRBJ2-5; no clear D. Deletions cut 3 bases from V and 4 bases from J, with 12 bases between. The CDR3 is 14 amino acids. Germline CDR1 LNHDA, CDR2 SQIVND (reference sequence). The CDR3 DNA reads as TGTGCCAGTAGTATTCTGCCTCCCGGAGAGACCCAGTACTTC. It specifies CASSILPPGETQYF.

The chain uses TRBV4-2 and TRBJ2-7; 12 bases fit TRBD1. Germline CDR1 and CDR2: LGHNA and YNFKEQ. The ends lost 1 base at V and 4 bases at J; junction bases unmatched: 11. The CDR3 runs to 18 residues. The CDR3 loop reads CASSQGDRGLVCPYEQYV. The DNA of the CDR3 is TGTGCCAGCAGCCAAGGGGACAGGGGGCTGGTTTGTCCTTACGAGCAGTACGTC.

V and J are TRBV5-6 and TRBJ2-7; D is possibly TRBD1 (5 bases). CDR1 and CDR2 from the germline V gene are SGHDT and YYEEEE. This CDR3 is built from 15 residues. Trimming took 2 bases from V and 3 from J, leaving 15 bases between them. Here the CDR3 reads CASSLQEDRHYEQYF. CDR3 DNA sequence: TGTGCCAGCAGCTTACAGGAAGATCGCCACTACGAGCAGTACTTC. The full variable domain, in which reference TRBV5-6 and TRBJ2-7 provide the parts outside the CDR3, is DAGVTQSPTHLIKTRGQQVTLRCSPKSGHDTVSWYQQALGQGPQFIFQYYEEEERQRGNFPDRFSGHQFPNYSSELNVNALLLGDSALYLCASSLQEDRHYEQYFGPGTRLTVT.

This sequence joins TRBV5-5 and TRBJ1-1; 9 bases agree with TRBD1. The germline V gene has CDR1 SGHKS and CDR2 YYEKEE (reference sequence). The junction had 13 bases not matched to a gene; V was cut back by 4 bases and J by 3 bases. The CDR3 covers 17 residues. CDR3 nucleotides: TGTGCCAGCAGCCCGAGCCCACAGGGGGCGTGGGACACTGAAGCTTTCTTT. Protein product: CASSPSPQGAWDTEAFF. The full variable domain, with the rest looked up from reference TRBV5-5 and TRBJ1-1, is DAGVTQSPTHLIKTRGQQVTLRCSPISGHKSVSWYQQVLGQGPQFIFQYYEKEERGRGNFPDRFSARQFPNYSSELNVNALLLGDSALYLCASSPSPQGAWDTEAFFGQGTRLTVV.

The CDR3 spells CASSAGNGGATDTQYF. The CDR3 DNA follows: TGTGCCAGCAGCGCCGGGAACGGGGGGGCAACAGATACGCAGTATTTT. The chain has TRBV9 and TRBJ2-3; 8 bases map to TRBD2. The V gene end was trimmed by 3 bases and the J gene end by 3 bases; junction bases not matched to a gene: 9. The length of the CDR3 is 16 residues. Germline lookup yields CDR1 SGDLS and CDR2 YYNGEE.

The table lists this clone with many counts. The chain has TRBV19 and TRBJ2-1; tentatively, D is TRBD2 (5 bases). Trimming removed 8 bases from V and 0 bases from J, with 17 bases in between. This CDR3 is built from 16 residues. Per the germline V gene, CDR1 is LNHDA and CDR2 is SQIVND (reference sequence). CDR3 loop: CASRRRAVSSYNEQFF. DNA for the CDR3: TGTGCCAGTCGGAGGCGAGCGGTCAGCTCCTACAATGAGCAGTTCTTC.

The rearrangement links TRBV7-3 to TRBJ2-2, with 7 bases aligning to TRBD1. Germline loops: CDR1 SGHTA, CDR2 FQGTGA. There are 15 residues in the CDR3. V dropped 6 bases and J dropped 1; count of bases not matched to a gene: 5. CDR3 DNA sequence: TGTGCCAGCAGACCGGGACAGCGGAACACCGGGGAGCTGTTTTTT. It codes for CASRPGQRNTGELFF.

V gene TRBV18 combines with J gene TRBJ2-1; no clear D. Trimming cost V 3 bases and J 0 bases, with 9 bases left between them. The CDR3 is 15 amino acids. The V gene's germline CDR1 is KGHSH and CDR2 LQKENI. The CDR3 is CASSPARNSYNEQFF. CDR3 DNA: TGTGCCAGCTCACCGGCCCGCAACTCCTACAATGAGCAGTTCTTC.

This rearrangement joins TRBV11-2 to TRBJ1-1, with TRBD1 identical over 8 bases. The CDR3 totals 14 residues. Germline CDR1 is SGHAT and CDR2 is FQNNGV. The V and J ends lost 5 bases and 7 bases, in that order; junction bases with no gene match: 9. The CDR3 is CASSRQGNRGEAFF. The CDR3 nucleotides read TGTGCCAGCAGCCGACAGGGGAATCGAGGTGAAGCTTTCTTT. Using reference TRBV11-2 and TRBJ1-1 for the parts outside the CDR3, the full variable domain is EAGVAQSPRYKIIEKRQSVAFWCNPISGHATLYWYQQILGQGPKLLIQFQNNGVVDDSQLPKDRFSAERLKGVDSTLKIQPAKLEDSAVYLCASSRQGNRGEAFFGQGTRLTVV.

The chain recombines TRBV28 with TRBJ2-2; D gene uncertain. Trimming shortened V by 3 bases and J by 5 bases, and 10 bases separated the two germline ends. This CDR3 spans 14 amino acids. CDR1 MDHEN and CDR2 SYDVKM come from the germline V gene. CDR3 DNA sequence: TGTGCCAGCAGTTTGGTACAGATTACCGGGGAGCTGTTTTTT. It is translated as CASSLVQITGELFF. Drawing the rest from reference TRBV28 and TRBJ2-2, the complete variable domain is DVKVTQSSRYLVKRTGEKVFLECVQDMDHENMFWYRQDPGLGLRLIYFSYDVKMKEKGDIPEGYSVSREKKERFSLILESASTNQTSMYLCASSLVQITGELFFGEGSRLTVL.

V gene TRBV2 combines with J gene TRBJ2-7, with TRBD1 identical over 9 bases. CDR3 length equals 15 residues. V shed 1 base and J 2 bases; nucleotides not matched to a gene: 3. Germline lookup yields CDR1 SNHLY and CDR2 FYNNEI. This chain's CDR3 is CASSEGTGVTYEQYV. CDR3 nucleotides: TGTGCCAGCAGTGAAGGGACAGGGGTAACCTACGAGCAGTACGTC.

V is TRBV6-2 or TRBV6-3 and J is TRBJ2-2, with no clear D. The CDR3 extends over 13 amino acids. V lost 5 bases, J lost 7 bases, and 11 bases lay in between. Germline V gene sequence: CDR1 MNHEY, CDR2 SVGEGT. CDR3 protein: CASSMGVLGELFF. The CDR3 region has the DNA TGTGCCAGCAGTATGGGCGTCCTCGGGGAGCTGTTTTTT.

V gene TRBV7-9 combines with J gene TRBJ1-2; 9 bases line up with TRBD1. V was pared by 5 bases and J by 6 bases, with 13 bases of the junction left unmatched. Germline V gene lookup returns CDR1 SEHNR and CDR2 FQNEAQ (reference sequence). The CDR3 extends over 16 amino acids. The CDR3 sequence: CASSGGTGPEGDGYTF. CDR3 in DNA: TGTGCCAGCAGCGGCGGGACAGGGCCCGAGGGGGATGGCTACACCTTC.

The chain couples TRBV11-1 to TRBJ2-1; possibly TRBD2 for D (6 bases). This CDR3 has 14 residues. Looked up from germline, CDR1 is SGHAT and CDR2 is FQDESV (reference sequence). V was shortened by 8 bases and J by 8 bases, with 19 bases between the two germline ends. The chain's CDR3 is CASRERMGGDEQFF. CDR3 DNA: TGTGCCAGCCGCGAGAGGATGGGGGGTGATGAGCAGTTCTTC.

This clone was seen once. The genes are TRBV6-6 and TRBJ1-4; unclear D gene. The CDR3 is made up of 11 amino acids. Germline V lookup: CDR1 MNHNY, CDR2 SVGAGI (reference sequence). Trimming took 6 bases from V and 11 from J, leaving 10 bases between them. The DNA for the CDR3 is TGTGCCAGCAGCCTACACGGGAAACTGTTTTTT. Translating gives CASSLHGKLFF.

In its sample, this clone was seen a few times. The chain uses TRBV25-1 and TRBJ1-1, with 10 bases aligning to TRBD1. The CDR3 is made up of 14 amino acids. Germline CDR1 MGHDK, CDR2 SYGVNS. J was trimmed by 10 bases and V by 4 bases; bases with no gene match: 9. DNA for the CDR3: TGTGCCAGCAGTGGGGGACAGGGGATCTTTCCAGCTTTCTTT. It yields the protein CASSGGQGIFPAFF.

CDR3 residues: CASSLEQAPYEQYF. CDR3 DNA sequence: TGTGCCAGCAGTTTGGAACAGGCCCCCTACGAGCAGTACTTC. The chain uses TRBV28 and TRBJ2-7, with a tentative D call TRBD1 (5 bases). V dropped 3 bases and J dropped 2 bases, with 11 bases sitting between them. The CDR3 has 14 amino acids. CDR1 is MDHEN and CDR2 is SYDVKM in the germline V gene.

V usage is TRBV5-8 and J usage is TRBJ2-3; D is possibly TRBD2 (5 bases). Trimming stripped 4 bases from V and 13 bases from J, with 19 bases between. There are 13 residues in the CDR3. The germline V gene has CDR1 SGHTS and CDR2 YDEGEE. CDR3 nucleotides: TGTGCCAGCAGCACGGCGGGCCGGGTCCTTGAGTATTTT. Its protein product is CASSTAGRVLEYF.

V usage is TRBV6-5 and J usage is TRBJ1-2; a possible D gene is TRBD1 (6 bases). Trimming shortened V by 5 bases and J by 5 bases, and 12 bases separated the two germline ends. CDR3 size: 13 residues. Germline assignment: CDR1 MNHEY and CDR2 SVGAGI. The DNA of the CDR3 is TGTGCCAGCAGTCTAACAGGGAAATATGGCTACACCTTC. Residues: CASSLTGKYGYTF.

The rearrangement links TRBV10-3 to TRBJ2-2, with D perhaps matching TRBD2 (5 bases). The CDR3 length is 14 residues. The germline CDR1 and CDR2 sequences are ENHRY and SYGVKD. The V end lost 11 bases, the J end lost 0 bases, and 13 bases lay between the germline ends. CDR3 sequence: CALGEGPNTGELFF. CDR3 nucleotides: TGTGCCCTCGGCGAGGGCCCGAACACCGGGGAGCTGTTTTTT.

The chain employs TRBV4-3 and TRBJ2-1, with D possibly being TRBD2 (6 bases). Trimming shortened V by 5 bases and J by 5 bases, and 13 bases separated the two germline ends. CDR1 and CDR2 (germline): LGHNA, YSLEER. The CDR3 totals 14 residues. For the CDR3, the DNA is TGCGCCAGCAGCGGAGGGCCGGGGGACAATGAGCAGTTCTTC. As protein: CASSGGPGDNEQFF.

CDR3 protein: CASSSGGGTRSYEQYF. The CDR3, as DNA: TGTGCCAGCAGTTCAGGGGGCGGCACCCGCTCCTACGAGCAGTACTTC. The J gene is TRBJ2-7, the V gene TRBV13; 8 bases match TRBD1. The trim removed 6 bases at V and 0 bases at J, leaving 10 bases unmatched. From germline, CDR1 is PRHDT and CDR2 FYEKMQ (reference sequence). CDR3 length: 16 amino acids.